The clone carrying this T cell receptor beta chain was seen a few times. Its matching antigen is unknown. This sample is part of a study of naive and memory T cell subsets. Findings of the study overall: Especially in CD8 cells, naive repertoires contained a few larger clonotypes, possibly CD45RA-re-expressing memory cells. Expression changes during T cell differentiation may affect RNA-based TCR counts.

An equimolar mix of two oligonucleotides served as the beta constant-region primer for TRBC1 and TRBC2. Nested alpha and beta constant-region primers with the SP2 primer drove four PCR rounds on ligated cDNA. A 12-nucleotide UMI and the SP2 primer were added to the cDNA 3' end by oligonucleotide ligation. TCRdb re-analysed the UMI-ligation and nested PCR reads in MiXCR, keeping a single row per CDR3 protein. Of under 150,000 distinct CDR3 sequences in the sample, about a fifth were seen once. The sequence was collected from a human donor in good health. The specimen was naive CD8+ T cells from blood.

In DNA, the CDR3 is TGTGCCAGCAGTCCCTGGACAGGGGGTAACTATGGCTACACCTTC. It is translated as CASSPWTGGNYGYTF. This chain uses TRBV6-5 with TRBJ1-2; 10 bases fit TRBD1. J gave up 1 base and V 5 bases, and 4 bases lay outside the gene matches. The CDR3 extends over 15 amino acids. CDR1 is MNHEY, CDR2 SVGAGI, per germline.